Listed below are T cell receptor beta chains from one sample, sequenced in a study of blood T cells in healthy people across ages. One entry per CDR3 protein, called by TCRdb with MiXCR from the 5' RACE reads. The sample lists about 1.1 million distinct CDR3 sequences, less than 45% seen once, with about 12% in the top ten. Sequencing was performed on blood. These receptors originate from a man younger than 30 in good health. Each CDR3 is given with its conserved first and last residue. A D gene is named only where the DNA matches it firmly. Expanded clones get a size class; other rows say once, few or many, or leave the size out.

d_call j_call v_call clone_size cdr3_aa cdr3_nt
- TRBJ2-1 TRBV4-3 many CASSLSRLLSSYNEQFF TGCGCCAGCAGCCTCTCCCGACTGTTAAGCTCCTACAATGAGCAGTTCTTC
- TRBJ2-7 TRBV14 few CASSIGPSYEQYF TGTGCCAGCAGTATCGGGCCCAGCTACGAGCAGTACTTC
TRBD1 TRBJ2-7 TRBV6-2/TRBV6-3 few CASSYTRTGEAEQYF TGTGCCAGCAGTTACACTCGGACAGGGGAGGCCGAGCAGTACTTC
- TRBJ2-1 TRBV4-2 - CDSSQAGRSEQFF TGTGACAGCAGCCAAGCGGGCCGGAGTGAGCAGTTCTTC
TRBD1 TRBJ1-1 TRBV29-1 few CSVDTGGINTEAFF TGCAGCGTTGACACAGGGGGTATAAACACTGAAGCTTTCTTT
TRBD2 TRBJ2-1 TRBV4-3 few CASSLGEGYGNEQFF TGCGCCAGCAGCCTGGGGGAGGGATACGGCAATGAGCAGTTCTTC
- TRBJ2-1 TRBV14 - CASSQDGRWSYNEQFF TGTGCCAGCAGCCAAGATGGTCGCTGGTCCTACAATGAGCAGTTCTTC
TRBD1 TRBJ1-6 TRBV20-1 few CSARTGKDSPLHF TGCAGTGCCAGGACAGGAAAAGATTCACCCCTCCACTTT
- TRBJ2-1 TRBV5-1 - CASSLAGESYNEQLF TGCGCCAGCAGCCTAGCAGGGGAGTCCTACAATGAGCAGTTATTC
- TRBJ2-3 TRBV7-2 few CASSSRGPNTDTQYF TGTGCCAGCAGCTCAAGAGGGCCGAACACAGATACGCAGTATTTT
- TRBJ2-2 TRBV7-2 - CASSLDPNGELFF TGTGCCAGCAGCTTAGATCCAAACGGGGAGCTGTTTTTT
- TRBJ1-2 TRBV6-6 - CASSTPGGYGYTF TGTGCCAGCAGCACCCCGGGGGGTTATGGCTACACCTTC
- TRBJ2-3 TRBV3-1 - CASSSHISDTQYF TGTGCCAGCAGCTCCCACATCTCGGATACGCAGTATTTT
- TRBJ1-4 TRBV7-9 - CASNLKRRGTNEKLFF TGTGCCAGCAACTTAAAACGGAGGGGAACTAATGAAAAACTGTTTTTT
- TRBJ1-4 TRBV21-1 few CASSKGAAARLSTNEKLFF TGTGCCAGCAGCAAAGGAGCAGCGGCCCGACTATCAACTAATGAAAAACTGTTTTTT
- TRBJ2-2 TRBV28 - CACHQGNTGELFF TGTGCCTGCCACCAGGGGAACACCGGGGAGCTGTTTTTT
TRBD1 TRBJ1-2 TRBV29-1 - CSGWGGTAPNYGHTF TGCAGCGGTTGGGGTGGGACAGCCCCTAACTATGGCCACACCTTC
- TRBJ2-1 TRBV5-1 - CASSLGQYSYEQFF TGCGCCAGCAGCTTAGGACAGTACTCCTACGAGCAGTTCTTC
- TRBJ2-3 TRBV9 many CASSVGDTDTQYF TGTGCCAGCAGCGTAGGTGACACAGATACGCAGTATTTT
TRBD1 TRBJ2-7 TRBV4-3 - CASSQDRAGGLYEQYF TGCGCCAGCAGCCAAGATCGGGCAGGGGGCCTATACGAGCAGTACTTC
- TRBJ2-5 TRBV20-1 few CSARDFITGKQETQYF TGCAGTGCTAGAGACTTCATTACAGGGAAACAAGAGACCCAGTACTTC
TRBD2 TRBJ2-1 TRBV20-1 - CSASGLAGSSYNEQFF TGCAGTGCTAGCGGATTAGCGGGCAGCTCCTACAATGAGCAGTTCTTC
- TRBJ2-3 TRBV5-1 - CASSSNPGLRGTQYF TGCGCCAGCAGCTCCAATCCGGGACTCAGAGGTACGCAGTATTTT
- TRBJ1-2 TRBV6-4 - CASSDSRSALGGYTF TGTGCCAGCAGTGACTCGAGATCTGCGTTGGGAGGCTACACCTTC
TRBD1 TRBJ1-2 TRBV9 - CASSVGGQTFNYGYTF TGTGCCAGCAGCGTAGGGGGACAGACCTTTAACTATGGCTACACCTTC
- TRBJ2-3 TRBV5-1 few CASSLRHTDTQYF TGCGCCAGCAGCTTGAGACACACAGATACGCAGTATTTT
TRBD1 TRBJ1-1 TRBV6-5 few CASRQDRGVEAFF TGTGCCAGCAGACAAGACAGGGGAGTTGAAGCTTTCTTT
- TRBJ2-7 TRBV14 - CASSSIPDEQYF TGTGCCAGCAGCTCAATCCCGGATGAGCAGTACTTC
- TRBJ2-3 TRBV4-3 - CASSQGLEATDTQYF TGCGCCAGCAGCCAAGGACTAGAGGCCACAGATACGCAGTATTTT
- TRBJ2-1 TRBV6-6 few CASTAGLGNEQFF TGTGCCAGCACCGCAGGGCTTGGCAATGAGCAGTTCTTC
- TRBJ1-5 TRBV10-3 - CAISDSGQPQHF TGTGCCATCAGTGACTCTGGGCAGCCCCAGCATTTT
TRBD1 TRBJ1-1 TRBV27 few CASRRTGRLEAFF TGTGCCAGCAGAAGGACAGGGAGACTTGAAGCTTTCTTT
TRBD1 TRBJ2-3 TRBV27 few CASSQRDRGTDTQYF TGTGCCAGCAGCCAGCGGGACAGGGGCACAGATACGCAGTATTTT
- TRBJ1-6 TRBV10-3 few CAIRGGQNSPLHF TGTGCCATCCGGGGGGGGCAGAATTCACCCCTCCACTTT
- TRBJ2-1 TRBV4-1 - CASSQFPGLRGNEQFF TGCGCCAGCAGCCAGTTCCCGGGCCTAAGGGGGAATGAGCAGTTCTTC
- TRBJ2-1 TRBV9 - CASTGASASYNEQFF TGTGCCAGCACCGGGGCTTCCGCCTCCTACAATGAGCAGTTCTTC
- TRBJ2-2 TRBV27 once CAGSLFGQLNTGELFF TGTGCCGGCAGTTTATTCGGACAGCTTAACACCGGGGAGCTGTTTTTT
- TRBJ1-1 TRBV4-2 few CASSQTREEVGTEAFF TGTGCCAGCAGCCAAACCAGGGAAGAGGTTGGGACTGAAGCTTTCTTT
TRBD1 TRBJ2-6 TRBV9 few CASSQRDRGPFGANVLTF TGTGCCAGCAGCCAGAGGGACAGGGGGCCCTTTGGGGCCAACGTCCTGACTTTC
- TRBJ2-1 TRBV7-9 - CASSLGLVGEQFF TGTGCCAGCAGCTTAGGCCTAGTTGGTGAGCAGTTCTTC
- TRBJ2-1 TRBV9 few CASSVQGMFNEQFF TGTGCCAGCAGCGTACAGGGAATGTTCAATGAGCAGTTCTTC
- TRBJ2-1 TRBV20-1 - CSAKPSEGTYYNEQFF TGCAGTGCGAAGCCGTCCGAAGGGACTTACTACAATGAGCAGTTCTTC
- TRBJ1-5 TRBV5-5 - CASSLDRREPQHF TGTGCCAGCAGCTTGGACAGGCGAGAGCCCCAGCATTTT
- TRBJ1-2 TRBV29-1 few CSVGRGDYGYTF TGCAGCGTTGGGAGGGGGGACTATGGCTACACCTTC
TRBD1 TRBJ2-5 TRBV12-3/TRBV12-4 - CASSRDRVGEQYF TGTGCCAGCAGCCGAGACAGGGTTGGGGAGCAGTACTTC
TRBD1 TRBJ1-1 TRBV25-1 few CASSETGAKNTEAFF TGTGCCAGCAGTGAGACAGGGGCTAAGAACACTGAAGCTTTCTTT
- TRBJ1-6 TRBV4-3 - CASSQLTDRYDSPLHF TGCGCCAGCAGCCAGCTTACCGACAGATACGATTCACCCCTCCACTTT
- TRBJ1-5 TRBV28 - CASSPNRILDQPQHF TGTGCCAGCAGCCCGAACAGAATACTAGATCAGCCCCAGCATTTT
- TRBJ1-2 TRBV29-1 few CSVRAGDWINYGYTF TGCAGCGTCCGGGCCGGGGATTGGATTAACTATGGCTACACCTTC
- TRBJ2-1 TRBV4-2 - CASSLVTGGDNEQFF TGTGCCAGCAGCCTTGTGACAGGTGGTGACAATGAGCAGTTCTTC
TRBD1 TRBJ2-1 TRBV6-2/TRBV6-3 few CASSWGQVNEQFF TGTGCCAGCAGTTGGGGACAGGTCAATGAGCAGTTCTTC
TRBD1 TRBJ2-5 TRBV5-1 - CASSLAGQGNYNEQYF TGCGCCAGCAGCTTGGCCGGACAGGGAAACTACAATGAGCAGTACTTC
- TRBJ2-2 TRBV20-1 - CSARDQTGTGELFF TGCAGTGCTAGAGACCAGACAGGCACCGGGGAGCTGTTTTTT
- TRBJ1-1 TRBV3-1 - CASSRLTGLPEAFF TGTGCCAGCAGCCGTCTCACAGGGCTGCCTGAAGCTTTCTTT
- TRBJ2-7 TRBV4-3 - CASSQSGEGEQYF TGCGCCAGCAGCCAGTCAGGGGAAGGGGAGCAGTACTTC